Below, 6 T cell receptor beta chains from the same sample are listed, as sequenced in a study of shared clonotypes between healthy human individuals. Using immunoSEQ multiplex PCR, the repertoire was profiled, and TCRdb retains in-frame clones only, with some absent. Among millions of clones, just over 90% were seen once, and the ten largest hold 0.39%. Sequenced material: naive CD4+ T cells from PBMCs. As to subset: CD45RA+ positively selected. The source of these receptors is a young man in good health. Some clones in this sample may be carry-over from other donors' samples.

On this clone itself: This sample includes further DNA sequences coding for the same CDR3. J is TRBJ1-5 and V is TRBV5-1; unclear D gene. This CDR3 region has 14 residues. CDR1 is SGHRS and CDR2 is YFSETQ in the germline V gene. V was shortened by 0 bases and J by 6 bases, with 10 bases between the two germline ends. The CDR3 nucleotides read TGCGCCAGCAGCTTGGAAGGAGGTAGTCAGCCCCAGCATTTT. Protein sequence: CASSLEGGSQPQHF.

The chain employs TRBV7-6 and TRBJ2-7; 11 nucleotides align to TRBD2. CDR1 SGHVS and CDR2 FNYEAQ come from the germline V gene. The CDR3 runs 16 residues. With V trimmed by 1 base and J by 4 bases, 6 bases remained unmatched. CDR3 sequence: CASSLGLAGREYEQYF. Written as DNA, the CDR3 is TGTGCCAGCAGCTTAGGACTAGCGGGACGCGAATACGAGCAGTACTTC.

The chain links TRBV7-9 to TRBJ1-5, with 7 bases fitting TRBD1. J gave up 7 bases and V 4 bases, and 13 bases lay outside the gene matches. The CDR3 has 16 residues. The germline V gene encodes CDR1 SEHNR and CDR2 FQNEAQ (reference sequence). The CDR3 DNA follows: TGTGCCAGCAGCTCTCAAAGCGATGGGACAGTCCAGCCCCAGCATTTT. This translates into CASSSQSDGTVQPQHF.

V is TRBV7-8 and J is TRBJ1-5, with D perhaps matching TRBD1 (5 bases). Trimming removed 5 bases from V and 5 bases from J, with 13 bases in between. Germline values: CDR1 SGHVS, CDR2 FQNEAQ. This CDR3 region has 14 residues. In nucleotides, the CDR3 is TGTGCCAGCAGCGTGCAGGGAGGATATCAGCCCCAGCATTTT. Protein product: CASSVQGGYQPQHF.

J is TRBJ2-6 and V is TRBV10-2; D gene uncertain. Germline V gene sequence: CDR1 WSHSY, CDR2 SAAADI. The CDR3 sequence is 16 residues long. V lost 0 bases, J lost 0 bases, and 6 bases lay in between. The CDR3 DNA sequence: TGCGCCAGCAGTGAGTCAAGAAGCTCTGGGGCCAACGTCCTGACTTTC. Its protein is CASSESRSSGANVLTF.

This chain's CDR3 is CASSQDRAAYEQYF. In nucleotides, the CDR3 is TGTGCCAGCAGCCAGGACAGGGCCGCATACGAGCAGTACTTC. V gene TRBV7-9 combines with J gene TRBJ2-7; 8 bases match TRBD1. V trimming: 5 bases; J trimming: 4 bases; junction bases outside the gene matches: 7. This CDR3 is built from 14 residues. Germline assignment: CDR1 SEHNR and CDR2 FQNEAQ (reference sequence).